The next 19 T cell receptor beta chains were all read from a single sample in a study of blood T cell repertoires in COVID-19. Produced via immunoSEQ multiplex PCR; TCRdb's table is partial and in-frame only. Among about 100,000 clones listed, approximately 90% were seen once. The sequenced sample was peripheral blood. Receptor source: a man in his forties or fifties with active COVID-19.

The V call is TRBV6-5, the J call TRBJ1-4, with 8 bases identical to TRBD1. From germline, CDR1 is MNHEY and CDR2 SVGAGI. The CDR3 consists of 14 residues. V lost 6 bases, J lost 7 bases, and 7 bases stayed unmatched. The chain's CDR3 is CASRADTGGEKLFF. The CDR3 DNA reads as TGTGCCAGCAGAGCGGACACAGGGGGTGAAAAACTGTTTTTT.

The rearrangement links TRBV6-5 to TRBJ1-1, with no clear D. This CDR3 is 16 amino acids long. V dropped 0 bases and J dropped 1 base, with 12 bases sitting between them. Germline CDR1 MNHEY, CDR2 SVGAGI. This CDR3 is CASSYSGGRKNTEAFF. CDR3 nucleotides: TGTGCCAGCAGTTACTCGGGTGGGAGGAAGAACACTGAAGCTTTCTTT.

The J gene is TRBJ2-1, the V gene TRBV19, with a possible D match to TRBD2 (6 bases). The CDR3 loop spans 15 amino acids. Germline V gives CDR1 LNHDA, CDR2 SQIVND (reference sequence). Deletions cut 3 bases from V and 7 bases from J, with 16 bases between. The CDR3 loop reads CASSMRDLVENEQFF. The CDR3 DNA reads TGTGCCAGTAGTATGCGGGACCTAGTCGAAAATGAGCAGTTCTTC.

The chain recombines TRBV5-6 with TRBJ1-2, with D perhaps TRBD1 (6 bases). The CDR3 spans 13 residues. Per germline, CDR1 SGHDT and CDR2 YYEEEE. The V end lost 9 bases, the J end lost 8 bases, and 20 bases lay between the germline ends. Written as DNA, the CDR3 is TGTGCCACCTCAACACCACAGGGAAGAGGCTACACCTTC. Translating it yields CATSTPQGRGYTF.

V is TRBV5-5 and J is TRBJ1-1; the D is unclear. The CDR3 consists of 17 residues. V was shortened by 1 base and J by 4 bases, with 20 bases between the two germline ends. Germline V gene sequence: CDR1 SGHKS, CDR2 YYEKEE (reference sequence). The CDR3, as DNA: TGTGCCAGCAGCTTGAGCCCCCTCATCACGGGTAGCACTGAAGCTTTCTTT. Encoded protein: CASSLSPLITGSTEAFF.

The V call is TRBV9, the J call TRBJ2-7; 8 nucleotides agree with TRBD2. In germline, CDR1 is SGDLS, CDR2 YYNGEE. This CDR3 has 21 residues. Unmatched junction bases numbered 24, after V lost 3 bases and J lost 1 base. The CDR3, as DNA: TGTGCCAGCAGCGCCCCGTCCGGGACTAGTTACGGGGGCGGCCAGTCCTACGAGCAGTACGTC. Its protein is CASSAPSGTSYGGGQSYEQYV.

The chain recombines TRBV27 with TRBJ2-5; no firm D call. V dropped 2 bases and J dropped 5 bases, with 12 bases sitting between them. This CDR3 spans 14 amino acids. The germline gives CDR1 MNHEY, CDR2 SMNVEV (reference sequence). This CDR3 is CASSLSHPAETQYF. CDR3 nucleotides: TGTGCCAGCAGTTTAAGCCACCCCGCGGAGACCCAGTACTTC.

The gene calls are TRBV7-9 and TRBJ2-7; 7 bases match TRBD2. This CDR3 is 13 amino acids long. The junction had 7 bases not matched to a gene; V was cut back by 5 bases and J by 6 bases. Germline values: CDR1 SEHNR, CDR2 FQNEAQ (reference sequence). The CDR3, as DNA: TGTGCCAGCAGCCGCGCCGGGGGGACCGAGCAGTACTTC. Protein: CASSRAGGTEQYF. The whole variable domain, filled in from reference TRBV7-9 and TRBJ2-7, reads DTGVSQNPRHKITKRGQNVTFRCDPISEHNRLYWYRQTLGQGPEFLTYFQNEAQLEKSRLLSDRFSAERPKGSFSTLEIQRTEQGDSAMYLCASSRAGGTEQYFGPGTRLTVT.

The gene calls are TRBV6-2 or TRBV6-3 and TRBJ1-1; a weak D match, TRBD1 (5 bases). V dropped 2 bases and J dropped 4 bases, with 11 bases sitting between them. Germline lookup yields CDR1 MNHEY and CDR2 SVGEGT. The CDR3 has 14 amino acids. The CDR3 region has the DNA TGTGCCAGCAGTTACGGTGGGGCGCCCACTGAAGCTTTCTTT. This gives the protein CASSYGGAPTEAFF.

The rearrangement links TRBV5-4 to TRBJ2-1; 11 bases line up with TRBD2. CDR1 is SGHNT, CDR2 YYREEE, per germline (reference sequence). The V gene end was trimmed by 6 bases and the J gene end by 7 bases; junction bases not matched to a gene: 9. The CDR3 consists of 15 residues. Here the CDR3 reads CASTISGGAGNEQFF. For the CDR3, the DNA is TGTGCCAGCACCATTAGCGGGGGGGCAGGAAATGAGCAGTTCTTC.

CDR3 nucleotide sequence: TGTGCCAGCAGTGAATCCAACAGGGGAAACTATGGCTACACCTTC. This gives the protein CASSESNRGNYGYTF. The genes are TRBV25-1 and TRBJ1-2; 7 positions match TRBD1. The germline CDR1 and CDR2 sequences are MGHDK and SYGVNS. This CDR3 is 15 amino acids long. V dropped 1 base and J dropped 2; count of bases not matched to a gene: 4.

CDR3 amino acids: CASSLVGGQGKETQYF. The CDR3 nucleotides read TGTGCCAGCAGCTTAGTGGGCGGACAGGGGAAAGAGACCCAGTACTTC. V gene TRBV7-9 combines with J gene TRBJ2-5; 9 nucleotides agree with TRBD1. V was clipped by 1 base and J by 3 bases; unmatched bases: 6. The CDR3 is made up of 16 amino acids. CDR1 and CDR2 (germline): SEHNR, FQNEAQ (reference sequence).

This chain joins TRBV14 and TRBJ2-7; TRBD2 matches at 8 bases. Looked up from germline, CDR1 is SGHDN and CDR2 is FVKESK. Trimming removed 4 bases from V and 3 bases from J; junction bases left unmatched: 5. This CDR3 has 14 amino acids. The CDR3 DNA sequence: TGTGCCAGCAGCCCACTAGCGGACCACTACGAGCAGTACGTC. As protein: CASSPLADHYEQYV.

This clone has just one count. The gene calls are TRBV9 and TRBJ2-3, with 10 bases identical to TRBD2. Germline assignment: CDR1 SGDLS and CDR2 YYNGEE. The length of the CDR3 is 16 residues. The J segment lost 1 base and the V segment lost 3 bases, leaving 5 bases of the junction unmatched. This CDR3 reads CASSATSGRGTDTQYF. The CDR3 DNA follows: TGTGCCAGCAGCGCCACAAGCGGGAGGGGCACAGATACGCAGTATTTT.

The chain has TRBV25-1 and TRBJ1-5, with TRBD1 as a possible D gene (6 bases). CDR3 length equals 15 residues. Trimming pared 1 base from V and 4 bases from J, leaving 11 bases between. CDR1 and CDR2 from the germline V gene are MGHDK and SYGVNS. The CDR3 coding sequence is TGTGCCAGCAGTGAATCGGGAACAGGGAATCAGCCCCAGCATTTT. This translates into CASSESGTGNQPQHF.

This rearrangement joins TRBV19 to TRBJ1-1; 9 bases match TRBD1. J lost 0 bases, V lost 7 bases, and 18 bases had no gene match. This CDR3 has 19 amino acids. In germline, CDR1 is LNHDA, CDR2 SQIVND (reference sequence). CDR3 in DNA: TGTGCCAGTACCCCCGGGAGGTCTGAGACAGGGGGAGTGAACACTGAAGCTTTCTTT. Residues: CASTPGRSETGGVNTEAFF.

The gene calls are TRBV19 and TRBJ1-5, with 8 bases lining up with TRBD1. CDR3 length equals 13 residues. The ends lost 9 bases at V and 4 bases at J; junction bases unmatched: 5. The germline CDR1 and CDR2 sequences are LNHDA and SQIVND (reference sequence). DNA of the CDR3: TGTGCCAGCGTGGACAGGGTTAATCAGCCCCAGCATTTT. Protein sequence: CASVDRVNQPQHF.

The table lists this clone with a count of one. This chain connects TRBV19 to TRBJ1-1; TRBD1 might be the D (5 bases). Trimming left V 0 bases short and J 6 bases short, with 8 bases between. Germline V CDR1 and CDR2: LNHDA, SQIVND (reference sequence). The CDR3 runs to 13 residues. Here the CDR3 reads CASSIEQGAEAFF. The DNA for the CDR3 is TGTGCCAGTAGTATAGAGCAGGGCGCTGAAGCTTTCTTT.

The chain employs TRBV5-4 and TRBJ1-6; TRBD1 aligns across 9 bases. The V and J ends lost 4 bases and 10 bases, in that order; junction bases with no gene match: 9. The CDR3 is made up of 15 amino acids. Germline V gene sequence: CDR1 SGHNT, CDR2 YYREEE (reference sequence). This chain's CDR3 is CASSPGGTGPSPLHF. The CDR3 region has the DNA TGTGCCAGCAGCCCGGGTGGGACAGGGCCCTCACCCCTCCACTTT.